One T cell receptor beta chain is described in this entry. This sample was included in a study of shared clonotypes between healthy human individuals. Trimming shortened V by 4 bases and J by 0 bases, and 14 bases separated the two germline ends. Germline loops: CDR1 MGHRA, CDR2 YSYEKL. This CDR3 spans 16 amino acids. Assay: immunoSEQ multiplex PCR; the TCRdb copy retains only in-frame clones and omits some. The table includes over 850,000 clones, around 82% detected once. V usage is TRBV4-1 and J usage is TRBJ2-3; maybe TRBD2 (5 bases). Sequencing was done on a sample of memory CD4+ T cells from PBMCs. Subset: CD45RA-negative fraction. The clonotype was recovered from a young man in good health. Some clones in this sample may be carry-over from other donors' samples. The CDR3 DNA reads as TGCGCCAGCAGCCCCCCGTTAGAGCGGAGCACAGATACGCAGTATTTT. This encodes CASSPPLERSTDTQYF.